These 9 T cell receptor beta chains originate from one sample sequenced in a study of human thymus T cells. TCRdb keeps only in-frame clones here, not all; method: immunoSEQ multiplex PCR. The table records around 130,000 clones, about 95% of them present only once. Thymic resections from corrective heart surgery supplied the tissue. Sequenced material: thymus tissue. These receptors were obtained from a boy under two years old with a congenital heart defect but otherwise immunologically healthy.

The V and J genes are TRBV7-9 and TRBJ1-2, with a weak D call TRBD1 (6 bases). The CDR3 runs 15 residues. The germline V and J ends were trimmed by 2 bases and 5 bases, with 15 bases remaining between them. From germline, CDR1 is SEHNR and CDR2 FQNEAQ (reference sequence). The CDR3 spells CASSLREGTRYGYTF. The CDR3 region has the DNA TGTGCCAGCAGCTTACGCGAGGGGACAAGGTATGGCTACACCTTC.

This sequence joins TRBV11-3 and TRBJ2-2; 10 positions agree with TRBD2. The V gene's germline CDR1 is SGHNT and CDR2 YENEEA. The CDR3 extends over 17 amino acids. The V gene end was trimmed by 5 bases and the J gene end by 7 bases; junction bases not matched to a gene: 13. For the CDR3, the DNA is TGTGCCAGCAGCCGCCCCCGAGCGGGGGGGGAGGTCGGGGAGCTGTTTTTT. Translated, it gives CASSRPRAGGEVGELFF.

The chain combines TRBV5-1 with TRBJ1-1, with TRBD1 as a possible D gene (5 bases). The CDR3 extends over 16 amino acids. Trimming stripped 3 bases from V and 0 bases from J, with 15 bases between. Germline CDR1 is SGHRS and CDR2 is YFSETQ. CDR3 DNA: TGCGCCAGCAGCTCCGCCCGGGGCCCCATGAACACTGAAGCTTTCTTT. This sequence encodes CASSSARGPMNTEAFF.

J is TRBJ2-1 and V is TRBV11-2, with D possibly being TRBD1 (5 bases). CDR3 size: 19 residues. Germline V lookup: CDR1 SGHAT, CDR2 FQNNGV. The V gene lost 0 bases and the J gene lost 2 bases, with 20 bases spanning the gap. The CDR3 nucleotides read TGTGCCAGCAGCTTAGATCACATGGGGCTCGTCCGAACCTACAATGAGCAGTTCTTC. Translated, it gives CASSLDHMGLVRTYNEQFF. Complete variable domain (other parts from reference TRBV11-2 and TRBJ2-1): EAGVAQSPRYKIIEKRQSVAFWCNPISGHATLYWYQQILGQGPKLLIQFQNNGVVDDSQLPKDRFSAERLKGVDSTLKIQPAKLEDSAVYLCASSLDHMGLVRTYNEQFFGPGTRLTVL.

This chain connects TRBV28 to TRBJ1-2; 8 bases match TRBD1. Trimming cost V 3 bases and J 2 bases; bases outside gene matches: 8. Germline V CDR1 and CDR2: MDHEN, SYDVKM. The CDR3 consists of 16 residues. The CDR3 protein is CASSFPWTGKNYGYTF. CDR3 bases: TGTGCCAGCAGTTTCCCATGGACAGGGAAGAACTATGGCTACACCTTC.

CDR3 DNA sequence: TGTGCCAGCAGTGGTACTCGATCACCCCTCCACTTT. It is translated as CASSGTRSPLHF. This rearrangement joins TRBV6-1 to TRBJ1-6; unclear D gene. V was clipped by 4 bases and J by 10 bases, with 8 bases between them. This CDR3 comprises 12 residues. From germline, CDR1 is MNHNS and CDR2 SASEGT.

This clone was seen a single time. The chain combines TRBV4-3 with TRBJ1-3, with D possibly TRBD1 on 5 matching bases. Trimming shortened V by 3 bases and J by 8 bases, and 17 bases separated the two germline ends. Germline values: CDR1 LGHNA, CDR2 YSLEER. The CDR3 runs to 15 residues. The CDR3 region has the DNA TGCGCCAGCAGCCATGGTCCGCAGGGTGGCCACACCATATATTTT. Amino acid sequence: CASSHGPQGGHTIYF.

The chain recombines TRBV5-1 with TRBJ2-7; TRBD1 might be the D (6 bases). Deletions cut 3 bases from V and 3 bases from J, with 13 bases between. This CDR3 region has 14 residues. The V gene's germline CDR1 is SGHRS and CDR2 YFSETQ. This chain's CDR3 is CASSYRQAGYEQYF. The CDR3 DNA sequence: TGCGCCAGCAGCTACAGACAGGCGGGCTACGAGCAGTACTTC.

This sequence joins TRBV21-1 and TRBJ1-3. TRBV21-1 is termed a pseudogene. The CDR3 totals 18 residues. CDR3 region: CASSKATVDGSSGNTIYF. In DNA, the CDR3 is TGTGCCAGCAGCAAAGCTACAGTTGACGGGTCCTCTGGAAACACCATATATTTT.